Following are 4 T cell receptor beta chains from one sample sequenced in a study of blood T cell repertoires in COVID-19. Using immunoSEQ multiplex PCR, the repertoire was profiled, and TCRdb retains in-frame clones only, with some absent. This table has approximately 70,000 clones, roughly 82% appearing once. The specimen sequenced was peripheral blood. The receptors were sampled from a woman of 80 years or more with acute or convalescent COVID-19.

This clone was found once. V gene TRBV5-1 combines with J gene TRBJ2-2; the match to TRBD2 covers 9 bases. The V segment lost 4 bases and the J segment 3 bases; nucleotides outside the gene matches: 19. The CDR3 extends over 20 amino acids. Germline V gene lookup returns CDR1 SGHRS and CDR2 YFSETQ. The CDR3 DNA reads as TGCGCCAGCAGCGCGTCGTTGCGGGAGGGCCATAGTCGTCACACCGGGGAGCTGTTTTTT. It is translated as CASSASLREGHSRHTGELFF.

This sequence joins TRBV27 and TRBJ2-7; 13 bases match TRBD2. V was pared by 5 bases and J by 2 bases, with 3 bases of the junction left unmatched. The CDR3 spans 15 residues. Per germline, CDR1 MNHEY and CDR2 SMNVEV (reference sequence). CDR3 in DNA: TGTGCCAGCAGTCCTGGACTAGCGGGAGCCTACGAGCAGTACTTC. Translation: CASSPGLAGAYEQYF.

This chain joins TRBV23-1 and TRBJ2-3, with a tentative D call TRBD1 (6 bases). TRBV23-1 is treated as an ORF (open reading frame) with a function not yet certain. Trimming stripped 5 bases from V and 0 bases from J, with 9 bases between. This CDR3 is 14 amino acids long. DNA for the CDR3: TGCGCCAGCAGTTTGGGGGCGAGCACAGATACGCAGTATTTT. Protein: CASSLGASTDTQYF.

This chain joins TRBV2 and TRBJ2-7, with D possibly TRBD2 on 6 matching bases. Germline V gene sequence: CDR1 SNHLY, CDR2 FYNNEI. The CDR3 spans 12 residues. V was pared by 6 bases and J by 7 bases, with 13 bases between. In DNA, the CDR3 is TGTGCCAGCAGGGAGGGAATTCCGGAGCAGTACTTC. This gives the protein CASREGIPEQYF.